A selection of T cell receptor beta chains follows, all from one sample in a study of blood T cell repertoires in COVID-19. Profiling relied on immunoSEQ multiplex PCR, and the TCRdb table lists in-frame clones only, not all of them. The sample yields a few hundred thousand clones, around four fifths seen once. The sample comprised peripheral blood. These receptors were taken from a woman between 45 and 60 years old with acute or convalescent COVID-19. Each CDR3 is given without its conserved first and last residue.

v_gene,len,j_gene,CDR3aa
TRBV27,11,TRBJ1-1,ASSDTMNTEAF
TRBV5-1,13,TRBJ2-2,ASSLSAGGLQELF
TRBV27,13,TRBJ1-6,ASSFRQGGNSPLH
TRBV7-3,14,TRBJ2-1,ASSLGAGGRLGEQF
TRBV12-3/TRBV12-4,11,TRBJ1-2,ASTVQGAEGYT
TRBV6-5,12,TRBJ1-4,ASSPTATNEKLF
TRBV19,16,TRBJ1-1,ASSMYSFSAEMNTEAF
TRBV24-1,9,TRBJ1-4,ATSDAMELF
TRBV7-6,13,TRBJ2-7,ASSPQRGSSYEQY
TRBV7-2,13,TRBJ1-1,ASSLTGGPNTEAF
TRBV13,12,TRBJ1-6,ASSPRAGNSPLH
TRBV18,11,TRBJ1-1,ASSPGQGAEAF
TRBV24-1,13,TRBJ2-5,ATSDTGLRGETQY
TRBV19,11,TRBJ1-1,ASSLGGFTEAF
TRBV12-5,12,TRBJ1-2,ASGSKGWDYGYT